This is a list of T cell receptor beta chains from one sample in a study of blood T cell repertoires in COVID-19. Sequencing used immunoSEQ multiplex PCR; TCRdb keeps in-frame clones, though not all of them. Of around 340,000 clones listed, roughly 89% are singletons. Sequencing was done on a sample of peripheral blood. The receptors were sampled from a woman aged 60-70 years with COVID-19, enrolled during active disease. The CDR3 runs from the conserved cysteine through the conserved F or W. The order of the fields is CDR3 DNA, CDR3 protein, clone size, D gene, J gene, V gene, CDR3 length. A D gene is named only where the DNA matches it firmly. Only some rows state a clone size, as once, few, many or a class for expanded clones.

TGCCGGCGGGCGGTACAAGCTAACTATGGCTACACCTTC CRRAVQANYGYTF . . TRBJ1-2 TRBV29-1 13
TGTGCCACGGTCAGGGCTTCAGGAAACACCATATATTTT CATVRASGNTIYF . . TRBJ1-3 TRBV12-3/TRBV12-4 13
TGTGCCAGTAGTATTTTCAGGGAAAGTGGCTACACCTTC CASSIFRESGYTF once . TRBJ1-2 TRBV19 13
TGTGCCAGCAGTTCCGAGGTCTACAATGAGCAGTTCTTC CASSSEVYNEQFF . . TRBJ2-1 TRBV12-3/TRBV12-4 13
TGTGCCAGCAGTTACAGTGTGCGGTCCTGCTCCTACGAGCAGTACTTC CASSYSVRSCSYEQYF . . TRBJ2-7 TRBV6-7 16
TGTGCCAGCAGCTCGGACAGGGAGGGCGGCAATCAGCCCCAGCATTTT CASSSDREGGNQPQHF few . TRBJ1-5 TRBV21-1 16
TGTGCCTGGAGTGACGGGCTCAGGGGCAATCAGCCCCAGCATTTT CAWSDGLRGNQPQHF . . TRBJ1-5 TRBV30 15
TGTGCCAGCAGTCGACAGGGGAGCAATCAGCCCCAGCATTTT CASSRQGSNQPQHF . TRBD1 TRBJ1-5 TRBV6-5 14
TGTGCCAGCAGCTTCCAGGGTGGGAATCAGCCCCAGCATTTT CASSFQGGNQPQHF . . TRBJ1-5 TRBV7-9 14
TGTGCCAGCAGCCGTCCGGGACAGGGGACCGGGGAGCTGTTTTTT CASSRPGQGTGELFF . TRBD1 TRBJ2-2 TRBV5-8 15
TGTGCCAGCAGCTTAGATTTTCTAATCGGCCGGGACAGGGGATATTTCTTC CASSLDFLIGRDRGYFF . TRBD1 TRBJ2-1 TRBV11-2 17
TGTGCCAGCAGTGAATGGACAGTGAACACTGAAGCTTTCTTT CASSEWTVNTEAFF . . TRBJ1-1 TRBV2 14
TGTGCCAGTAGTATTTGGCAAAATCAGCCCCAGCATTTT CASSIWQNQPQHF . . TRBJ1-5 TRBV19 13
TGTGCCAGCAGCCCACGGACAGGGCTAAGCTATGGCTACACCTTC CASSPRTGLSYGYTF . TRBD1 TRBJ1-2 TRBV7-9 15
TGTGCCAGCAGAGTCGGGACAGGGCATCTCTATGGCTACACCTTC CASRVGTGHLYGYTF . TRBD1 TRBJ1-2 TRBV5-6 15
TGTGCCAGCAGCTTACGTTCGGGGGGGACAGATACGCAGTATTTT CASSLRSGGTDTQYF . TRBD2 TRBJ2-3 TRBV7-3 15
TGTGCCAGCATGCTGGGCAGCCACTACGAGCAGTACTTC CASMLGSHYEQYF . . TRBJ2-7 TRBV2 13
TGTGCCAGCAGCTCGAGACCAGGGATGAACTACGAGCAGTACTTC CASSSRPGMNYEQYF . . TRBJ2-7 TRBV7-6 15
TGTGCCAGCAGTTTACCGGGTCAGGGACTTCAGCCCCAGCATTTT CASSLPGQGLQPQHF . . TRBJ1-5 TRBV28 15
TGTGCCAGCAGCTTAGAGGGGCTGTCGGGCTACACCTTC CASSLEGLSGYTF . . TRBJ1-2 TRBV7-6 13
TGCGCCAGCAGCTTGGCAGGGGCATTCTCTGGAAACACCATATATTTT CASSLAGAFSGNTIYF . . TRBJ1-3 TRBV5-1 16
TGCGCCAGCAGCCAGGCGGGGGTTGCCAATCAGCCCCAGCATTTT CASSQAGVANQPQHF few . TRBJ1-5 TRBV4-1 15
TGTGCCAGCAGCCTCGGGACAGGGCCTTACGAGCAGTACTTC CASSLGTGPYEQYF once TRBD1 TRBJ2-7 TRBV7-9 14
TGTGCCACCAGCAGAGACCGCGTTGCCTACTATGGCTACACCTTC CATSRDRVAYYGYTF . . TRBJ1-2 TRBV15 15
TGTGCCAGCAGCCAAGAACGGACAAGCACTGAAGCTTTCTTT CASSQERTSTEAFF . . TRBJ1-1 TRBV7-3 14
TGTGCCAGCAGCGCCACAGGGCCCGGAAACACCATATATTTT CASSATGPGNTIYF . . TRBJ1-3 TRBV9 14
TGTGCCAGTAGTATACCGGTTACAGTCGGAAACACCATATATTTT CASSIPVTVGNTIYF . . TRBJ1-3 TRBV19 15
TGCAGCGCCATTGGCGACCTAGGGGACTATGGCTACACCTTC CSAIGDLGDYGYTF few . TRBJ1-2 TRBV29-1 14
TGTGCCACTTACAGGGCAGATACGCAGTATTTT CATYRADTQYF . . TRBJ2-3 TRBV19 11
TGCGCCAGCAGCCAAGATATTGGTTTCGGGAATGAAAAACTGTTTTTT CASSQDIGFGNEKLFF . . TRBJ1-4 TRBV4-1 16
TGTGCCAGCAGCACGGGACTAGCGGGGGAAACAGATACGCAGTATTTT CASSTGLAGETDTQYF . TRBD2 TRBJ2-3 TRBV11-1 16
TGTGCCAGCAGTTCGGGACAGGGGGCCCCCCAGGGGCCTGAAGCTTTCTTT CASSSGQGAPQGPEAFF . TRBD1 TRBJ1-1 TRBV5-4 17
TGTGCCAGCACCCTCTATAGCGGGGGTGAGGAAAAACTGTTTTTT CASTLYSGGEEKLFF . . TRBJ1-4 TRBV5-6 15
TGTGCCAGCAGCCAAAGGGCGACAGGGTATGGCTACACCTTC CASSQRATGYGYTF few TRBD1 TRBJ1-2 TRBV7-3 14
TGTGCCAGCAGCGGCGGACAGGGGGCGAGGGATTCACCCCTCCACTTT CASSGGQGARDSPLHF . TRBD1 TRBJ1-6 TRBV9 16
TGTGCCAGTAGGGTAAGGGGGTCTGGAAGCAATCAGCCCCAGCATTTT CASRVRGSGSNQPQHF . . TRBJ1-5 TRBV19 16
TGTGCCAGCAGCTTGGTCGACAGGATGGAGACCCAGTACTTC CASSLVDRMETQYF . . TRBJ2-5 TRBV5-4 14
TGCGCCAGCAGCGCCGTGGAGACGAGAAGCGAGCAGTACTTC CASSAVETRSEQYF . . TRBJ2-7 TRBV5-1 14
TGTGCCAGCAGCCTTGACAGGGAAAAACTGTTTTTT CASSLDREKLFF . . TRBJ1-4 TRBV6-5 12
TGTGCCAGCAGTTTGGACAGGGTCCAGCCCCAGCATTTT CASSLDRVQPQHF few TRBD1 TRBJ1-5 TRBV28 13
TGTGCCAGCAGCCACTTGGGAGGGAATCAGCCCCAGCATTTT CASSHLGGNQPQHF . . TRBJ1-5 TRBV3-1/TRBV3-2 14
TGTGCCAGCAGCCAAGAAAGACGAGGCACTGAAGCTTTCTTT CASSQERRGTEAFF . . TRBJ1-1 TRBV3-1/TRBV3-2 14
TGTGCCAGCAGCTTCTCGTCGGGACAGTCATACGAGCAGTACTTC CASSFSSGQSYEQYF . TRBD1 TRBJ2-7 TRBV7-2 15
TGTGCCAGCACCCTCACCGGGACACTATTTAATGAGCAGTTCTTC CASTLTGTLFNEQFF . . TRBJ2-1 TRBV7-2 15
TGTGCCAGCAGCGACAGGGTGGGATCAGATACGCAGTATTTT CASSDRVGSDTQYF many TRBD1 TRBJ2-3 TRBV6-5 14
TGTGCCAGCAGCCACGACCAACTAGCGTTCGACAATGAGCAGTTCTTC CASSHDQLAFDNEQFF . TRBD2 TRBJ2-1 TRBV3-1/TRBV3-2 16
TGTGCCAGCAGTTTCCGGGACAGGGGGCACTATGGCTACACCTTC CASSFRDRGHYGYTF once TRBD1 TRBJ1-2 TRBV6-5 15
TGTGCCAGCAGCTTGGGACTAGCGGGGGGGCCCAATGAGCAGTTCTTC CASSLGLAGGPNEQFF . TRBD2 TRBJ2-1 TRBV11-1 16
TGCAGTGCTAGTCATAGCAATCAGCCCCAGCATTTT CSASHSNQPQHF . . TRBJ1-5 TRBV20-1 12
TGCGCCAGCAGCTTGGACGATGGACAGGGAGGATTCAACTATGGCTACACCTTC CASSLDDGQGGFNYGYTF . TRBD1 TRBJ1-2 TRBV5-1 18
TGTGCCAGCAGCCAGACTAGATCGGAGACCCAGTACTTC CASSQTRSETQYF . . TRBJ2-5 TRBV7-3 13
TGTGCCAGCAGCCAAGAAAGGGGGAATGAGCAGTTCTTC CASSQERGNEQFF few . TRBJ2-1 TRBV3-1/TRBV3-2 13
TGCGCCAGCAGCCAAGGAAACAGCAACTCTTATGAAAAACTGTTTTTT CASSQGNSNSYEKLFF once . TRBJ1-4 TRBV4-1 16
TGTGCCAGCAGCACGCGCGGGACACCCCTCCACTTT CASSTRGTPLHF . . TRBJ1-6 TRBV3-1/TRBV3-2 12
TGTGCCAGCAGTATCCCGGGACAGGGTCCCTCTGGAAACACCATATATTTT CASSIPGQGPSGNTIYF . TRBD1 TRBJ1-3 TRBV28 17
TGTGCCAGCAGCTTATTCTTCGGGACAGGGGGCCATAGCAATCAGCCCCAGCATTTT CASSLFFGTGGHSNQPQHF . TRBD1 TRBJ1-5 TRBV11-2 19
TGTGCCAGCAGCCAAGATTGGTCCGGAGGGCTCGCCTACGAGCAGTACTTC CASSQDWSGGLAYEQYF many . TRBJ2-7 TRBV4-2 17
TGCAGCGTTGGTCAGGGGGGAACCACTGAAGCTTTCTTT CSVGQGGTTEAFF . TRBD1 TRBJ1-1 TRBV29-1 13
TGTGCCAGCAGCTTCGGCAGGGACACCTATGGCTACACCTTC CASSFGRDTYGYTF . . TRBJ1-2 TRBV13 14